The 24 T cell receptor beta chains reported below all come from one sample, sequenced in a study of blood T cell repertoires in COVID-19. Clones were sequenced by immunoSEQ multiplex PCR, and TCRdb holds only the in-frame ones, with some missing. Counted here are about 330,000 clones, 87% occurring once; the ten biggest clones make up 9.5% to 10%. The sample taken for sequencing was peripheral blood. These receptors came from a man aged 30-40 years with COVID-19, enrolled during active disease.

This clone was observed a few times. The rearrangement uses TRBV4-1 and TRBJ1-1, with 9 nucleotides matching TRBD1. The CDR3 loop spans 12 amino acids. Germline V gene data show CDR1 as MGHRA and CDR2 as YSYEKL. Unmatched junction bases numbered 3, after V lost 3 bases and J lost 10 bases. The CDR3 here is CASSHMTGGAFF. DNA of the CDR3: TGCGCCAGCAGCCACATGACAGGGGGAGCTTTCTTT.

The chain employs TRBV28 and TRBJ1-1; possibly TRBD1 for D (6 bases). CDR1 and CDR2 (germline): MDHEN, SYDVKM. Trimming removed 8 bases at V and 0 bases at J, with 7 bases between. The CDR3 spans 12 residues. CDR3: CASGGMNTEAFF. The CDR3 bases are TGTGCCAGCGGGGGCATGAACACTGAAGCTTTCTTT.

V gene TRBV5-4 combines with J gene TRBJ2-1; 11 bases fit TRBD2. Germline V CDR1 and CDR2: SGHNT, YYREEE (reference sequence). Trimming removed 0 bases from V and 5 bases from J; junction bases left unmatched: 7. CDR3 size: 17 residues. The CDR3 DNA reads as TGTGCCAGCAGCTTGGGTGGATCTAGCGGGGGGAACAATGAGCAGTTCTTC. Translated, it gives CASSLGGSSGGNNEQFF.

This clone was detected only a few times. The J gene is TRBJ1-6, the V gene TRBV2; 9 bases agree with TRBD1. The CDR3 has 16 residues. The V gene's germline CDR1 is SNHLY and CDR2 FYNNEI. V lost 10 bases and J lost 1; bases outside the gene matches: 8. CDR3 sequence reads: CATTDRGSSYNSPLHF. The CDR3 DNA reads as TGTGCCACCACGGACAGGGGATCGTCCTATAATTCACCCCTCCACTTT.

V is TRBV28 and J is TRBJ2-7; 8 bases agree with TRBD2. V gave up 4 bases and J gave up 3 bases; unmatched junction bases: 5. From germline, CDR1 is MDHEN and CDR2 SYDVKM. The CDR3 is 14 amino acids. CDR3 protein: CASSYSGGVYEQYF. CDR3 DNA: TGTGCCAGCAGTTACTCGGGGGGGGTCTACGAGCAGTACTTC.

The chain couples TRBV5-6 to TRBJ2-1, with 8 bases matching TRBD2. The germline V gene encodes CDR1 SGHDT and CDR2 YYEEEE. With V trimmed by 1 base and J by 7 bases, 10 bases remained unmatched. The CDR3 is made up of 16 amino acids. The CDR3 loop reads CASSLPGTRGLNEQFF. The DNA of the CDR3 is TGTGCCAGCAGCTTGCCAGGGACTAGAGGCTTGAATGAGCAGTTCTTC.

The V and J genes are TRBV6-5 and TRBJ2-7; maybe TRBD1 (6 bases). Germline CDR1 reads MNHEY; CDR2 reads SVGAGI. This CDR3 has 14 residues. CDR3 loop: CATMGALLNYEQYF. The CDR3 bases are TGTGCTACTATGGGGGCACTCTTAAACTACGAGCAGTACTTC.

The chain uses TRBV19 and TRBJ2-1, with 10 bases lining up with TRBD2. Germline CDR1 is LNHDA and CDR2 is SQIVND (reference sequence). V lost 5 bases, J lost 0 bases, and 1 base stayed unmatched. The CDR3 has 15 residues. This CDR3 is CASSRLAGSYNEQFF. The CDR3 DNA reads TGTGCCAGTAGTCGACTAGCGGGCTCCTACAATGAGCAGTTCTTC.

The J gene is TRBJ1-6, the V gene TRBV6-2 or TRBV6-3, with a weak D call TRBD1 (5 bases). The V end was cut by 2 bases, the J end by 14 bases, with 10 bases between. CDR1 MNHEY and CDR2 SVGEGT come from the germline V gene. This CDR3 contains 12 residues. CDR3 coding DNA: TGTGCCAGCAGTTACCCCCCGGACACCCTCCACTTT. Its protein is CASSYPPDTLHF.

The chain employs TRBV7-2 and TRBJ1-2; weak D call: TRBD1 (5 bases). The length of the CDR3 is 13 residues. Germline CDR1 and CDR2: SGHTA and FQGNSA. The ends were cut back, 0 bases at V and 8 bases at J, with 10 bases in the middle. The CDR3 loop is CASSLAGRVGYTF. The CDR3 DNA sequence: TGTGCCAGCAGCTTAGCGGGCAGGGTGGGCTACACCTTC.

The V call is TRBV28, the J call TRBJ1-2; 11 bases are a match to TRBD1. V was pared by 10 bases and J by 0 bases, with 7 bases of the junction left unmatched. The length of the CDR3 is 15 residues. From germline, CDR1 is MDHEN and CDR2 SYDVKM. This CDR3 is CAIQGQGVANYGYTF. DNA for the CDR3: TGTGCCATCCAGGGACAGGGGGTTGCTAACTATGGCTACACCTTC.

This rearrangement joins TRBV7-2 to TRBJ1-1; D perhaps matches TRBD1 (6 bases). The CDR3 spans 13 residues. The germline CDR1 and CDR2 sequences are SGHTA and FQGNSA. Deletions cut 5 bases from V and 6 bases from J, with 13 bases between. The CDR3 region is CASSALSGAEAFF. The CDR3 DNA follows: TGTGCCAGCAGCGCCTTATCAGGGGCTGAAGCTTTCTTT.

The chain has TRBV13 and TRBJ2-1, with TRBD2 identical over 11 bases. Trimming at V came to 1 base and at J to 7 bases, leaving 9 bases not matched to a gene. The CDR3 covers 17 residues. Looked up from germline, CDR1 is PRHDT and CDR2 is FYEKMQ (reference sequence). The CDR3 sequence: CASSLVASGRFLNEQFF. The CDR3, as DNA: TGTGCCAGCAGCTTAGTAGCTAGCGGGAGGTTTTTGAATGAGCAGTTCTTC.

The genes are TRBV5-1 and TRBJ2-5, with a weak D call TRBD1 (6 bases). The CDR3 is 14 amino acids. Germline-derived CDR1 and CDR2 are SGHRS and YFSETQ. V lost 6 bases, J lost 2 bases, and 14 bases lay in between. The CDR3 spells CASTPGTSQETQYF. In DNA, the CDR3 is TGCGCCAGCACCCCTGGGACATCACAAGAGACCCAGTACTTC.

The DNA for the CDR3 is TGTGCCAGCTCACCAGGGGGGGCCAGGATGAACACTGAAGCTTTCTTT. This codes for CASSPGGARMNTEAFF. The chain employs TRBV18 and TRBJ1-1; tentatively, D is TRBD1 (6 bases). The CDR3 loop spans 16 amino acids. Germline CDR1 KGHSH, CDR2 LQKENI. V shed 2 bases and J shed 0 bases, with 13 bases lying between them. The whole variable domain, filled in from reference TRBV18 and TRBJ1-1, reads NAGVMQNPRHLVRRRGQEARLRCSPMKGHSHVYWYRQLPEEGLKFMVYLQKENIIDESGMPKERFSAEFPKEGPSILRIQQVVRGDSAAYFCASSPGGARMNTEAFFGQGTRLTVV.

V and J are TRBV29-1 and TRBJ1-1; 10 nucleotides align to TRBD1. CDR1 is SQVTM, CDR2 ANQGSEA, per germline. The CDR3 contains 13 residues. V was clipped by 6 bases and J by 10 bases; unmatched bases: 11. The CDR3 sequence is CSVEDWDRGLAFF. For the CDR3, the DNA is TGCAGCGTGGAGGATTGGGACAGGGGTTTAGCTTTCTTT.

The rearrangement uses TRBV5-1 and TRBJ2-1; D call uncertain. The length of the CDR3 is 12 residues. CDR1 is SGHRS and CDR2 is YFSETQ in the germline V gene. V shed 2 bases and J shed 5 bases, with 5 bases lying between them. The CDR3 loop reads CASSFPNNEQFF. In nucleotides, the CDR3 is TGCGCCAGCAGCTTTCCAAACAATGAGCAGTTCTTC.

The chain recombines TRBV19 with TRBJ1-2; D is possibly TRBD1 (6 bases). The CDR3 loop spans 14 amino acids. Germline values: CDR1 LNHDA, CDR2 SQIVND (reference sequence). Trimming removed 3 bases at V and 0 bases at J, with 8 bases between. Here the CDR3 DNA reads TGTGCCAGTAGTATGACAGGATCTAACTATGGCTACACCTTC. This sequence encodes CASSMTGSNYGYTF.

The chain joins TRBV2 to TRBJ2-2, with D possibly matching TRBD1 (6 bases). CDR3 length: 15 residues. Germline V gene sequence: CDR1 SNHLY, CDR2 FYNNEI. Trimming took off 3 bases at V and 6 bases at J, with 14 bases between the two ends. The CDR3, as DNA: TGTGCCAGCAGTGAGAGGGGACACGGGGCCGGGGAGCTGTTTTTT. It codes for CASSERGHGAGELFF.

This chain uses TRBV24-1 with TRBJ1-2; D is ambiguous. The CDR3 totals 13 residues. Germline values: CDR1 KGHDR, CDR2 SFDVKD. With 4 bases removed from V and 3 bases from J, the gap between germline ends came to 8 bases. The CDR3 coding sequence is TGTGCCACCAGTGACGGGTTTGACTATGGCTACACCTTC. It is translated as CATSDGFDYGYTF.

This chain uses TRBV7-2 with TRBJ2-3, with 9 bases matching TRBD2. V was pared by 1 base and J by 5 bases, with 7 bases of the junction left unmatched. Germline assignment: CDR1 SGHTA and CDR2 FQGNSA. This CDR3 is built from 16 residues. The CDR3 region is CASSLVAGGPGDTQYF. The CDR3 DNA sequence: TGTGCCAGCAGCTTAGTCGCGGGGGGGCCGGGAGATACGCAGTATTTT.

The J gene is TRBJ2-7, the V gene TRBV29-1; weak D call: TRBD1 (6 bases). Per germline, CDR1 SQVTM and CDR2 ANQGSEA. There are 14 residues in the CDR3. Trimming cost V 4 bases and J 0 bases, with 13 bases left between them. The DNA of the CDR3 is TGCAGCGTTGCGTACAGGGCTCGCTCCTACGAGCAGTACTTC. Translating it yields CSVAYRARSYEQYF.

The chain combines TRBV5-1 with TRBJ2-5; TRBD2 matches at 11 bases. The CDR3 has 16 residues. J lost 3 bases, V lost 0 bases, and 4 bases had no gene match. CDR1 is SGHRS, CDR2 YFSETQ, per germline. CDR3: CASSLGASGGKETQYF. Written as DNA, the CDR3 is TGCGCCAGCAGCTTGGGGGCTAGCGGGGGGAAAGAGACCCAGTACTTC.

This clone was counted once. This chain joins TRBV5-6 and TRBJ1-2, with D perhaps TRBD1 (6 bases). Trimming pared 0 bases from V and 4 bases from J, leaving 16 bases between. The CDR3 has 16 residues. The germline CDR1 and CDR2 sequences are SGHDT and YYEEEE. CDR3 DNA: TGTGCCAGCAGCTTGGGTATTGGGGGCCCGACCTATGGCTACACCTTC. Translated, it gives CASSLGIGGPTYGYTF. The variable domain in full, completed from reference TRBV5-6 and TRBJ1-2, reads DAGVTQSPTHLIKTRGQQVTLRCSPKSGHDTVSWYQQALGQGPQFIFQYYEEEERQRGNFPDRFSGHQFPNYSSELNVNALLLGDSALYLCASSLGIGGPTYGYTFGSGTRLTVV.